This T cell receptor beta chain was sequenced in a study of technical replicates of blood from a few donors. Profiled with immunoSEQ multiplex PCR; TCRdb holds only in-frame clones, not every one. The sample shows over 85,000 clones, approximately 96% of them seen only once. Germline V lookup: CDR1 SGHNT, CDR2 YYREEE (reference sequence). V gave up 1 base and J gave up 6 bases, with 11 bases separating them. This CDR3 is 13 amino acids long. The chain couples TRBV5-4 to TRBJ2-7; D is uncertain. Sample: T cells isolated from PBMCs. This receptor was obtained from a human donor in good health. The DNA of the CDR3 is TGTGCCAGCAGCTTGTCTCTTGTCCGCGAGCAGTACTTC. Amino acids: CASSLSLVREQYF.